The 27 T cell receptor beta chains below come from one sample, sequenced in a study of blood T cell repertoires in COVID-19. The method was immunoSEQ multiplex PCR; TCRdb's version includes in-frame clones alone and lacks a portion of them. The top ten clones hold 2.5% to 3% of a sample with about 340,000 clones, about four fifths of them seen once. Material for sequencing was peripheral blood. The receptors here all came from a man aged 25 to 40 with active or convalescent COVID-19.

In nucleotides, the CDR3 is TGTGCCAGCTCAACAGCAGGGTTAAAACTGTTTTTT. It is translated as CASSTAGLKLFF. V usage is TRBV12-3 or TRBV12-4 and J usage is TRBJ1-4; tentative D call: TRBD1 (5 bases). V was cut by 8 bases and J by 10 bases, with 14 bases left in between. The CDR3 consists of 12 residues.

This clone was seen a few times. V is TRBV2 and J is TRBJ2-1, with TRBD2 matching 12 bases. The trim removed 1 base at V and 10 bases at J, leaving 5 bases unmatched. From germline, CDR1 is SNHLY and CDR2 FYNNEI. The CDR3 is 15 amino acids. DNA of the CDR3: TGTGCCAGCAGTGAAGACGGACTAGCGGGGAGGGAGCAGTTCTTC. This translates into CASSEDGLAGREQFF.

The DNA of the CDR3 is TGTGCCAGCAGCTTGGCCGAGGACTGGAACCCAACGCAGTATTTT. It encodes CASSLAEDWNPTQYF. V and J are TRBV7-2 and TRBJ2-3, with a weak D call TRBD2 (5 bases). V lost 3 bases and J 9 bases, leaving 19 bases between the germline ends. This CDR3 is built from 15 residues. In germline, CDR1 is SGHTA, CDR2 FQGNSA. The entire variable domain, with the rest obtained from reference TRBV7-2 and TRBJ2-3, is as follows: GAGVSQSPSNKVTEKGKDVELRCDPISGHTALYWYRQSLGQGLEFLIYFQGNSAPDKSGLPSDRFSAERTGGSVSTLTIQRTQQEDSAVYLCASSLAEDWNPTQYFGPGTRLTVL.

The chain joins TRBV28 to TRBJ2-1, with D uncertain. The germline V gene has CDR1 MDHEN and CDR2 SYDVKM. Trimming pared 6 bases from V and 3 bases from J, leaving 15 bases between. The CDR3 spans 15 residues. The CDR3 loop is CASSDRVADYNEQFF. The CDR3 nucleotides read TGTGCCAGCAGCGATCGAGTAGCTGACTACAATGAGCAGTTCTTC.

The gene calls are TRBV5-1 and TRBJ2-2, with 8 bases that match TRBD1. Germline loops: CDR1 SGHRS, CDR2 YFSETQ. The CDR3 contains 14 residues. Trimming cost V 6 bases and J 7 bases; bases outside gene matches: 8. The CDR3 loop is CASTNRGTGGELFF. The CDR3 DNA follows: TGCGCCAGCACCAACAGGGGGACGGGCGGGGAGCTGTTTTTT.

The V and J genes are TRBV7-2 and TRBJ1-3, with no clear D. The CDR3 is 17 amino acids. The V end lost 1 base, the J end lost 0 bases, and 13 bases lay between the germline ends. Germline V gene data show CDR1 as SGHTA and CDR2 as FQGNSA. CDR3 nucleotides: TGTGCCAGCAGCTTAGAGTCCGCCGCGAACTCTGGAAACACCATATATTTT. This encodes CASSLESAANSGNTIYF.

The chain carries TRBV6-4 and TRBJ2-2; D is possibly TRBD2 (5 bases). Germline lookup yields CDR1 MRHNA and CDR2 SNTAGT. V lost 6 bases and J 3 bases, leaving 11 bases between the germline ends. The CDR3 covers 14 residues. The CDR3 nucleotides are TGTGCCAGCAGAACAGAACTAGACACCGGGGAGCTGTTTTTT. It translates to CASRTELDTGELFF.

This clone was found once. This sequence joins TRBV7-6 and TRBJ2-7; 9 nucleotides align to TRBD2. CDR1 is SGHVS, CDR2 FNYEAQ, per germline. This CDR3 is built from 17 residues. Losses at the gene ends were 7 bases for V and 5 bases for J; bases not matched to a gene: 18. CDR3 in DNA: TGTGCCAGCAATCACCCCAAGGCGGGAGGGATATTGGACGAGCAGTACTTC. This gives the protein CASNHPKAGGILDEQYF.

The CDR3 region has the DNA TGTGCCAGCAGGCGGGGCCTCCAAGAGACCCAGTACTTC. The encoded protein is CASRRGLQETQYF. The chain joins TRBV6-5 to TRBJ2-5; TRBD2 is a possible D gene (6 bases). Trimming took 6 bases from V and 1 from J, leaving 9 bases between them. The CDR3 length is 13 residues. Germline V gives CDR1 MNHEY, CDR2 SVGAGI.

This clone was counted many times. This chain connects TRBV6-2 or TRBV6-3 to TRBJ1-1; no reliable D call. Germline loops: CDR1 MNHEY, CDR2 SVGEGT. The germline V and J ends were trimmed by 2 bases and 13 bases, with 14 bases remaining between them. This CDR3 has 12 amino acids. The CDR3 DNA reads as TGTGCCAGCAGTTACCCGGCGGGTTCGGTTTTCTTT. This translates into CASSYPAGSVFF.

V and J are TRBV19 and TRBJ1-2; TRBD1 matches 7 bases. CDR1 is LNHDA and CDR2 is SQIVND in the germline V gene (reference sequence). Trimming cost V 4 bases and J 2 bases; bases outside gene matches: 7. The CDR3 is 15 residues long. The CDR3 here is CASSKGQSSNYGYTF. For the CDR3, the DNA is TGTGCCAGTAGTAAGGGACAGTCTTCGAACTATGGCTACACCTTC.

V and J are TRBV7-2 and TRBJ2-7; 7 bases align to TRBD2. The CDR3 is 14 residues long. Germline loops: CDR1 SGHTA, CDR2 FQGNSA. With V trimmed by 8 bases and J by 0 bases, 7 bases remained unmatched. The CDR3, as DNA: TGTGCCAGCCTTCTAGAGCGGGACTCCTACGAGCAGTACTTC. Translated: CASLLERDSYEQYF.

This sequence joins TRBV4-2 and TRBJ1-5; D is ambiguous. Between the trimmed V and J ends, which lost 1 base and 3 bases, there was a span of 10 bases. Germline V gene sequence: CDR1 LGHNA, CDR2 YNFKEQ. The CDR3 totals 15 residues. CDR3 protein: CASSQAPAYNQPQHF. The CDR3 DNA sequence: TGTGCCAGCAGCCAAGCTCCCGCCTACAATCAGCCCCAGCATTTT.

The V gene is TRBV3-1 (or the pseudogene TRBV3-2), the J gene TRBJ2-3, with 10 bases fitting TRBD2. This CDR3 comprises 14 residues. Per germline, CDR1 LGHDT and CDR2 YNNKEL (reference sequence). V lost 6 bases, J lost 15 bases, and 15 bases stayed unmatched. CDR3 sequence reads: CASSPNSDSGGPYF. DNA for the CDR3: TGTGCCAGCAGTCCTAACTCCGATAGCGGGGGGCCTTATTTT.

V gene TRBV13 combines with J gene TRBJ1-2; TRBD1 might be the D (5 bases). From germline, CDR1 is PRHDT and CDR2 FYEKMQ (reference sequence). This CDR3 region has 13 residues. V shed 2 bases and J shed 3 bases, with 7 bases lying between them. For the CDR3, the DNA is TGTGCCAGCAGCTTATCAGGGCACTATGGCTACACCTTC. Amino acids: CASSLSGHYGYTF.

There are a few counts of this clone. The rearrangement links TRBV6-6 to TRBJ2-3; no firm D call. Germline values: CDR1 MNHNY, CDR2 SVGAGI (reference sequence). The CDR3 covers 13 residues. V shed 2 bases and J shed 3 bases, with 6 bases lying between them. The chain's CDR3 is CASSYPQTDTQYF. CDR3 sequence (DNA): TGTGCCAGCAGTTACCCCCAAACAGATACGCAGTATTTT.

In this sample, this clone turned up once. This rearrangement joins TRBV7-3 to TRBJ2-7; 8 bases map to TRBD2. Unmatched junction bases numbered 8, after V lost 5 bases and J lost 2 bases. Germline lookup yields CDR1 SGHTA and CDR2 FQGTGA. This CDR3 is 15 amino acids long. The CDR3 sequence is CASSLSGSPTYEQYF. CDR3 coding DNA: TGTGCCAGCAGCCTCAGCGGGAGCCCCACCTACGAGCAGTACTTC.

The chain is built from TRBV27 and TRBJ1-5; TRBD1 agrees at 7 bases. V was clipped by 6 bases and J by 4 bases; unmatched bases: 6. From germline, CDR1 is MNHEY and CDR2 SMNVEV (reference sequence). This CDR3 is 14 amino acids long. The CDR3 DNA reads as TGTGCCAGCAGCCCACTGACAGGGAATCAGCCCCAGCATTTT. It specifies CASSPLTGNQPQHF.

This CDR3 reads CASSPSPGTTRYEQYF. The CDR3 region has the DNA TGTGCCAGCAGTCCTTCCCCCGGGACTACGCGCTACGAGCAGTACTTC. V usage is TRBV28 and J usage is TRBJ2-7; TRBD2 matches at 7 bases. This CDR3 region has 16 residues. Looked up from germline, CDR1 is MDHEN and CDR2 is SYDVKM. The trim removed 5 bases at V and 3 bases at J, leaving 13 bases unmatched.

This clone was detected once. The V gene is TRBV25-1, the J gene TRBJ1-2, with a weak D call TRBD1 (5 bases). There are 15 residues in the CDR3. The V end lost 7 bases, the J end lost 4 bases, and 19 bases lay between the germline ends. Looked up from germline, CDR1 is MGHDK and CDR2 is SYGVNS. CDR3 in amino acids: CASNPPGGGVYGYTF. CDR3 bases: TGTGCCAGCAACCCTCCCGGGGGGGGAGTCTATGGCTACACCTTC.

The rearrangement uses TRBV7-3 and TRBJ2-5, with TRBD1 matching 9 bases. With V trimmed by 4 bases and J by 4 bases, 7 bases remained unmatched. CDR1 SGHTA and CDR2 FQGTGA come from the germline V gene. The CDR3 totals 15 residues. The CDR3 DNA follows: TGTGCCAGCAGCTCCGGACAGGGGATGAGAGAGACCCAGTACTTC. This gives the protein CASSSGQGMRETQYF. The whole variable domain, remainder taken from reference TRBV7-3 and TRBJ2-5, is GAGVSQTPSNKVTEKGKYVELRCDPISGHTALYWYRQSLGQGPEFLIYFQGTGAADDSGLPNDRFFAVRPEGSVSTLKIQRTERGDSAVYLCASSSGQGMRETQYFGPGTRLLVL.

The J gene is TRBJ1-2, the V gene TRBV24-1; D uncertain. Germline V gives CDR1 KGHDR, CDR2 SFDVKD. This CDR3 comprises 13 residues. Trimming removed 7 bases from V and 4 bases from J, with 12 bases in between. The DNA of the CDR3 is TGTGCCACCAGAGTCAGGCCCAGCTATGGCTACACCTTC. It specifies CATRVRPSYGYTF.

The chain recombines TRBV5-4 with TRBJ1-6, with 8 bases lining up with TRBD1. The CDR3 runs to 14 residues. Per the germline V gene, CDR1 is SGHNT and CDR2 is YYREEE (reference sequence). J was trimmed by 6 bases and V by 4 bases; bases with no gene match: 3. The CDR3 here is CASSVDRGNSPLHF. The CDR3 nucleotides are TGTGCCAGCAGCGTTGACAGGGGTAATTCACCCCTCCACTTT.

The chain uses TRBV11-2 and TRBJ2-7, with 9 nucleotides matching TRBD1. CDR1 is SGHAT and CDR2 is FQNNGV in the germline V gene. Germline trimming cut 4 bases from V and 1 base from J; bases unmatched to any gene: 8. The CDR3 has 16 residues. The CDR3: CASSSTQQGASYEQYF. The CDR3 DNA sequence: TGTGCCAGCAGCTCAACCCAACAGGGGGCATCCTACGAGCAGTACTTC.

The V and J genes are TRBV4-3 and TRBJ2-7; 8 bases map to TRBD1. Per the germline V gene, CDR1 is LGHNA and CDR2 is YSLEER. The J segment lost 2 bases and the V segment lost 0 bases, leaving 0 bases of the junction unmatched. This CDR3 region has 14 residues. The CDR3 sequence: CASSQEQGAYEQYF. As DNA, the CDR3 is TGCGCCAGCAGCCAAGAACAGGGGGCCTACGAGCAGTACTTC.

This clone has only one observation. The rearrangement links TRBV3-1 (or the pseudogene TRBV3-2) to TRBJ1-3; 8 bases are shared with TRBD1. Germline V lookup: CDR1 LGHDT, CDR2 YNNKEL (reference sequence). J was trimmed by 5 bases and V by 0 bases; bases with no gene match: 9. The CDR3 covers 17 residues. Written as DNA, the CDR3 is TGTGCCAGCAGCCAAGATTCAACAGGGGGACGTCGAAACACCATATATTTT. Amino acid sequence: CASSQDSTGGRRNTIYF.

The chain recombines TRBV3-1 (or the pseudogene TRBV3-2) with TRBJ2-2; tentatively, D is TRBD1 (5 bases). This CDR3 is built from 17 residues. Germline-derived CDR1 and CDR2 are LGHDT and YNNKEL (reference sequence). The V gene lost 1 base and the J gene lost 1 base, with 13 bases spanning the gap. Here the CDR3 reads CASSQAHSTENTGELFF. Here the CDR3 DNA reads TGTGCCAGCAGCCAAGCTCACTCGACAGAGAACACCGGGGAGCTGTTTTTT.